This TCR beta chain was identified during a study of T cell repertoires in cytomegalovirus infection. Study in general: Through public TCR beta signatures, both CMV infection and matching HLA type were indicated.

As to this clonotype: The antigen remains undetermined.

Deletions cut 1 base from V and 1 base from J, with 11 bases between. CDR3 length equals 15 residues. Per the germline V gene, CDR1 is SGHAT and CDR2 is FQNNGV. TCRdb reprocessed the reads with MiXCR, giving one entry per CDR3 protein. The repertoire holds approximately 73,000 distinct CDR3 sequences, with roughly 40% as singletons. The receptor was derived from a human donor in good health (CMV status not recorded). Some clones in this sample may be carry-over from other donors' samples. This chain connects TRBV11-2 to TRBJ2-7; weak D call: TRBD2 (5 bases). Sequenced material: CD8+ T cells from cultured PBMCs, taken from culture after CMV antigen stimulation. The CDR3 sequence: CASSLGPGLSYEQYF. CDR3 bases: TGTGCCAGCAGCTTAGGGCCAGGACTTTCCTACGAGCAGTACTTC.